These T cell receptor beta chains were read from a single sample in a study of blood T cell repertoires in COVID-19. Sequenced by immunoSEQ multiplex PCR; TCRdb stores in-frame clones only, minus some. The data show around 99,000 clones, approximately 90% seen once. Sequencing was done on a sample of peripheral blood. These receptors all come from a man aged 50-59 years with active or convalescent COVID-19. Each CDR3 is given with its conserved first and last residue. The D gene is left open where the match is weak. Clone size is shown for a subset of rows, as once, few, many or a class of expanded clone.

. TRBJ1-1 TRBV30 . TGTGCCTGGAGTGAGGGACACCTGAACACTGAAGCTTTCTTT CAWSEGHLNTEAFF
. TRBJ1-4 TRBV28 once TGTGCCAGCAGTTTAGCGGGGGGGGCAACTAATGAAAAACTGTTTTTT CASSLAGGATNEKLFF
. TRBJ1-6 TRBV3-1/TRBV3-2 . TGTGCCAGCAGCCAGACGGTCACAGGGCCTTCACCCCTCCACTTT CASSQTVTGPSPLHF
. TRBJ2-5 TRBV7-2 . TGTGCCAGCAGGGGAAGACTAGACGGGGAGACCCAGTACTTC CASRGRLDGETQYF
TRBD1 TRBJ1-5 TRBV5-6 . TGTGCCAGCAGCTTGAGAGGGACAGACTATAGCAATCAGCCCCAGCATTTT CASSLRGTDYSNQPQHF
. TRBJ2-7 TRBV28 . TGTGCCAGCAGTGCCCGACAGGGGAGGGAGTACTTC CASSARQGREYF
. TRBJ2-7 TRBV18 . TGTGCCAGCTCACCAGGACAGCTCTACGAGCAGTACTTC CASSPGQLYEQYF
TRBD1 TRBJ2-5 TRBV27 . TGTGCCAGCAGTTTATTGGGACAGGGGAAGCAAGAGACCCAGTACTTC CASSLLGQGKQETQYF
TRBD2 TRBJ2-3 TRBV5-1 . TGCGCCAGCAGCCCTGGACTAGCGGGGACCACAGATACGCAGTATTTT CASSPGLAGTTDTQYF
TRBD2 TRBJ2-1 TRBV27 . TGTGCCAGCGGTATAGCGGGAGGTTCAGAACAGTTCTTC CASGIAGGSEQFF
. TRBJ2-7 TRBV12-3/TRBV12-4 . TGTGCCAGCAGCTTTAGCGTGATCTACGAGCAGTACTTC CASSFSVIYEQYF
. TRBJ2-2 TRBV12-3/TRBV12-4 . TGTGCCAGCAGGCGGGCCAACACCGGGGAGCTGTTTTTT CASRRANTGELFF
. TRBJ2-1 TRBV5-1 . TGCGCCAGCAGCCGAAGGCTAGTCGGGGACAATGAGCAGTTCTTC CASSRRLVGDNEQFF
TRBD1 TRBJ1-5 TRBV7-6 . TGTGCCAGCAGCCTGGGACAGGGGGGGGAGCAGCCCCAGCATTTT CASSLGQGGEQPQHF
TRBD1 TRBJ1-1 TRBV12-3/TRBV12-4 . TGTGCCAGCAGTTTCCAGGGGGACACTGAAGCTTTCTTT CASSFQGDTEAFF
TRBD2 TRBJ2-1 TRBV4-2 . TGTGCCAGCAGCCAAGCGTTCCCGGGACTAGCGGGAGCTCCCTACAATGAGCAGTTCTTC CASSQAFPGLAGAPYNEQFF
. TRBJ1-2 TRBV6-5 . TGTGCCAGCAGTTATGATTTTACGGTGGAGCGAGGCTACACCTTC CASSYDFTVERGYTF
TRBD2 TRBJ2-1 TRBV19 . TGTGCCAGTAGTACTACTGGGAGGGGTCCCTTAAATGAGCAGTTCTTC CASSTTGRGPLNEQFF
TRBD2 TRBJ2-3 TRBV5-5 . TGTGCCAGCAGCTTGGGGACTAGCGGGAACACAGATACGCAGTATTTT CASSLGTSGNTDTQYF
TRBD1 TRBJ1-2 TRBV4-1 . TGCGCCAGCAGCCAAAATGCGGGACAGCTATGGACCTACACCTTC CASSQNAGQLWTYTF
. TRBJ2-1 TRBV19 . TGTGCCAGTAGTAACAGGAACGCCCTGTTCGGCTACAATGAGCAGTTCTTC CASSNRNALFGYNEQFF
TRBD1 TRBJ1-2 TRBV4-1 . TGCGCCAGCAGCCAAGGGACAGGGGTTTATGGCTACACCTTC CASSQGTGVYGYTF
. TRBJ1-6 TRBV7-2 . TGTGCCAGCAGCCCTTTCCGGGAGCGGTCACCCCTCCACTTT CASSPFRERSPLHF
. TRBJ2-6 TRBV6-5 . TGTGCCAGCAGTACACAGAGCTCTGGGGCCAACGTCCTGACTTTC CASSTQSSGANVLTF
. TRBJ2-3 TRBV5-1 few TGCGCCAGCAGCACCGAGCCTAGCGCTAGCACAGATACGCTGTATTTT CASSTEPSASTDTLYF
TRBD1 TRBJ2-5 TRBV19 once TGTGCCAGTAGTACCGGGACAGGGCAAGAGACCCAGTACTTC CASSTGTGQETQYF
. TRBJ1-5 TRBV4-1 . TGCGCCAGCAGCCGCGCCACTGATCAGCCCCAGCATTTT CASSRATDQPQHF
TRBD2 TRBJ2-1 TRBV5-6 once TGTGCCAGCAGCCTGGGACTAGCGGGAGCAGGAGAGCAGTTCTTC CASSLGLAGAGEQFF
TRBD1 TRBJ1-5 TRBV30 . TGTGCCTGGAGTGCCCACTCGACAGGGATTCATCAGCCCCAGCATTTT CAWSAHSTGIHQPQHF
TRBD2 TRBJ2-7 TRBV5-1 once TGCGCCAGCAGCTTGCCTAGCGGAAACCGCTGGGAGCAGTACTTC CASSLPSGNRWEQYF
TRBD2 TRBJ2-7 TRBV5-1 . TGCGCCAGCAGCGAAACCCCACTAGCGGATGCCTACGAGCAGTACTTC CASSETPLADAYEQYF
. TRBJ2-1 TRBV5-6 . TGTGCCAGCAGCTGGCCCTACAATGAGCAGTTCTTC CASSWPYNEQFF
TRBD1 TRBJ1-6 TRBV27 . TGTGCCAGCAGTGCCCAGGGGGCCGGTTACGATTCACCCCTCCACTTT CASSAQGAGYDSPLHF
. TRBJ1-2 TRBV28 . TGTGCCAGCAGCCCAGGGGAGAGACAGGGCTACACCTTC CASSPGERQGYTF
. TRBJ1-5 TRBV6-4 . TGTGCCAGCAGTGACTTGGCTCCTGAGGATCAGCCCCAGCATTTT CASSDLAPEDQPQHF
. TRBJ1-1 TRBV11-2 . TGTGCCAGCAGCCTCAACAGGATGAACACTGAAGCTTTCTTT CASSLNRMNTEAFF
. TRBJ2-5 TRBV3-1/TRBV3-2 few TGTGCCAGCAGCCAAGAGGCGACCGGGGGATCATGGACCCAGTACTTC CASSQEATGGSWTQYF
TRBD1 TRBJ2-2 TRBV27 medium-sized TGTGCCAGCAGTGATACCGGGACAGGGTCCGGGGAGCTGTTTTTT CASSDTGTGSGELFF
. TRBJ1-2 TRBV5-8 . TGTGCCAGCAGCCCGCGAACATTTGACAGGCCCTATGGCTACACCTTC CASSPRTFDRPYGYTF
. TRBJ2-2 TRBV5-1 . TGCGCCAGCAGCTCTAAGGTCGACAGCTACACCGGGGAGCTGTTTTTT CASSSKVDSYTGELFF
. TRBJ1-5 TRBV19 . TGTGCCAGTATGGGGAGGGCAGGGAATTTTCAGCCCCAGCATTTT CASMGRAGNFQPQHF
TRBD1 TRBJ2-5 TRBV7-6 . TGTGCCAGCAGCCAAATGGACAGGGGAGGAGGAGAGACCCAGTACTTC CASSQMDRGGGETQYF
. TRBJ2-2 TRBV2 few TGTGCCAGCAGGTGGCATTTTACCGGGGAGCTGTTTTTT CASRWHFTGELFF
TRBD1 TRBJ1-5 TRBV19 . TGTGCCAGCAGGGGGCCAAATCAGCCCCAGCATTTT CASRGPNQPQHF
. TRBJ2-3 TRBV24-1 . TGTGCCACCAGTGTCCCAAGCACAGATACGCAGTATTTT CATSVPSTDTQYF
TRBD2 TRBJ2-1 TRBV5-1 . TGCGCCAGCAGATATTCCCTAGCGGGAGTCAATGAGCAGTTCTTC CASRYSLAGVNEQFF
TRBD2 TRBJ2-2 TRBV9 . TGTGCCAGCAGCGTAGACGGCGGGGGGACGGTAAACACCGGGGAGCTGTTTTTT CASSVDGGGTVNTGELFF
TRBD2 TRBJ2-5 TRBV28 . TGTGCCAGCAGTCCACTGACTAGCGGGATCCAAGAGACCCAGTACTTC CASSPLTSGIQETQYF
. TRBJ2-2 TRBV6-5 . TGTGCCAGCAGACTGGGGCAGGCGAACACCGGGGAGCTGTTTTTT CASRLGQANTGELFF
. TRBJ1-1 TRBV20-1 . TGCAGTGCAACAACCGGGGGTGAAGCTTTCTTT CSATTGGEAFF
TRBD1 TRBJ1-5 TRBV19 . TGTGCCAGTAGAGGGGACAGGATAAAAAATCAGCCCCAGCATTTT CASRGDRIKNQPQHF
. TRBJ1-2 TRBV27 . TGTGCCAGCAGTTTACAGGGTAGCTATGGCTACACCTTC CASSLQGSYGYTF